This TCR beta chain was found in a study of cytomegalovirus exposure and HLA in healthy donors. The germline gives CDR1 MDHEN, CDR2 SYDVKM. The CDR3 sequence is 15 residues long. J was trimmed by 5 bases and V by 2 bases; bases with no gene match: 6. This clone was counted a single time. Using immunoSEQ multiplex PCR, the repertoire was profiled, and TCRdb retains in-frame clones only, with some absent. In the table there are roughly 68,000 clones, over 95% of which are singletons. The sequence derives from a woman under 30 in good health and CMV-seropositive. Sequencing used PBMCs. This rearrangement joins TRBV28 to TRBJ1-1; 9 bases match TRBD1. This CDR3 is CASSLGGTGRTEAFF. As DNA, the CDR3 is TGTGCCAGCAGTTTAGGCGGGACAGGGCGAACTGAAGCTTTCTTT.